This record covers a single T cell receptor (beta chain). Its antigen is not known. The study ran its PCR with 60 Vbeta and 13 Jbeta primers. Profiling relied on immunoSEQ multiplex PCR, and the TCRdb table lists in-frame clones only, not all of them. In the table there are about 150,000 clones, over 70% of which are singletons. These data originate in a study of cytomegalovirus exposure and HLA in healthy donors. The study's findings and limits: At a 0.05 false discovery rate, a later analysis found 16,951 TCR beta sequences to be associated with HLA alleles. V- and J-gene trimming of TCR beta was linked (in a later analysis) to a missense DCLRE1C variant.

The germline CDR1 and CDR2 sequences are SGDLS and YYNGEE. The CDR3 runs to 15 residues. V was cut by 0 bases and J by 5 bases, with 15 bases left in between. The sample taken for sequencing was PBMCs. The source of this sequence is a woman aged 40 to 49 in good health and CMV-seropositive. V is TRBV9 and J is TRBJ2-7, with D possibly TRBD1 on 6 matching bases. The CDR3, as DNA: TGTGCCAGCAGCGTAGCCCCTGACACAGGGCACGAGCAGTACTTC. It encodes CASSVAPDTGHEQYF.